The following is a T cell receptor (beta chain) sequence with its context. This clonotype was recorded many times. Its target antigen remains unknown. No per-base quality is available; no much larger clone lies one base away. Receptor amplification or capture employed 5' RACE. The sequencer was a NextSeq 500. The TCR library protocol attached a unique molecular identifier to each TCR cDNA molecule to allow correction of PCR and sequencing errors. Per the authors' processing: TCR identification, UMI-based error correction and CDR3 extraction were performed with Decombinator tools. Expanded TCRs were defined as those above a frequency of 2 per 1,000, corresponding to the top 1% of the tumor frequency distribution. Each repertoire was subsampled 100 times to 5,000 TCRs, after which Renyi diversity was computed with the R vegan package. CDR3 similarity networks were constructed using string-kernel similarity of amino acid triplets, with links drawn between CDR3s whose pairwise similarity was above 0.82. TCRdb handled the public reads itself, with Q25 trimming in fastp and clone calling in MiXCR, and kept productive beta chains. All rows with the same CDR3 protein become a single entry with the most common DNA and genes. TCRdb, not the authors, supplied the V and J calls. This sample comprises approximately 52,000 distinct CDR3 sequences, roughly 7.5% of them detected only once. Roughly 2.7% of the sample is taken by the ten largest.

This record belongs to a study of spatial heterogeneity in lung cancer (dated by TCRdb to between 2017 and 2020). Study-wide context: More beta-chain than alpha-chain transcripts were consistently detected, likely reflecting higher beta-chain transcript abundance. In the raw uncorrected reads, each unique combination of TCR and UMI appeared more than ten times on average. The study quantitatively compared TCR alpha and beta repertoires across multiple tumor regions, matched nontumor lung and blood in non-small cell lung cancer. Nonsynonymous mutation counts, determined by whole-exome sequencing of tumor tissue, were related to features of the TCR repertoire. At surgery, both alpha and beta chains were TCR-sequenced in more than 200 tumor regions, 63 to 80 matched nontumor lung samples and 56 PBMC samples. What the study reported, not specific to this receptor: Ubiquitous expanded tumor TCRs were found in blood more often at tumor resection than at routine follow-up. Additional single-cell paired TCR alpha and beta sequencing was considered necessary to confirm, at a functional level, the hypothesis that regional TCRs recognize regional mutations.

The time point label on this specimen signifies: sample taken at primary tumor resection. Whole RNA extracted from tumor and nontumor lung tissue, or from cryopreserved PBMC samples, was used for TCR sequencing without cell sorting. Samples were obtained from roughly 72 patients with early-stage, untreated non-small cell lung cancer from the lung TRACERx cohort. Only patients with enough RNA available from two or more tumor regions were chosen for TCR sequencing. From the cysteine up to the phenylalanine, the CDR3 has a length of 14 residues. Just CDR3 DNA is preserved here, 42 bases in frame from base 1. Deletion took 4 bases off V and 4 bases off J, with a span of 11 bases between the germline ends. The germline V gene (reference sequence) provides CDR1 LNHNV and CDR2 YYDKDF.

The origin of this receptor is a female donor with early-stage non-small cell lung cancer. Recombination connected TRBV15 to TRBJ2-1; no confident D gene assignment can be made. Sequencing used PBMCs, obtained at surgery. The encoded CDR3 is CATSNANSYNEQFF. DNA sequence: TGTGCCACCAGCAATGCCAATAGTTACAATGAGCAGTTCTTC.